A selection of T cell receptor beta chains follows, all from one sample in a study of post-analysis software for immune sequencing data. TCRdb re-derived calls from the PCR reads in MiXCR, one entry per CDR3 protein. This sample has around 710,000 distinct CDR3 sequences; about 43% occur once, and the top ten carry 4.9%. What was sequenced was blood. The receptors stem from a girl between 5 and 17 years old with multiple sclerosis. Each CDR3 is given with its conserved first and last residue. The order of the fields is D gene, V gene, J gene, clone size, CDR3 protein, CDR3 DNA. The D gene is left open where the match is weak. The size entry is marked missing in some rows and otherwise reads once, few, many or a size class.

d_call: .; v_call: TRBV27; j_call: TRBJ2-5; clone_size: .; cdr3_aa: CASSLWGRVGQETQYF; cdr3_nt: TGTGCCAGCAGTTTATGGGGCAGGGTGGGACAAGAGACCCAGTACTTC
d_call: TRBD2; v_call: TRBV30; j_call: TRBJ2-5; clone_size: .; cdr3_aa: CAWSVWRTSGTQETQYF; cdr3_nt: TGTGCCTGGAGTGTATGGAGGACTAGCGGGACCCAAGAGACCCAGTACTTC
d_call: TRBD1; v_call: TRBV12-3/TRBV12-4; j_call: TRBJ1-5; clone_size: .; cdr3_aa: CASSRTGGMVNQPQHF; cdr3_nt: TGTGCCAGCAGTAGGACAGGGGGCATGGTCAATCAGCCCCAGCATTTT
d_call: TRBD2; v_call: TRBV5-1; j_call: TRBJ2-7; clone_size: .; cdr3_aa: CASGRGDYEQYF; cdr3_nt: TGCGCCAGCGGGAGGGGAGACTACGAGCAGTACTTC
d_call: .; v_call: TRBV4-3; j_call: TRBJ2-6; clone_size: .; cdr3_aa: CASSLQVARANVLTF; cdr3_nt: TGCGCCAGCAGCCTTCAGGTGGCCAGGGCCAACGTCCTGACTTTC
d_call: TRBD1; v_call: TRBV7-2; j_call: TRBJ2-7; clone_size: few; cdr3_aa: CASSSHRDRASYEQYF; cdr3_nt: TGTGCCAGCAGCTCCCACCGGGACAGGGCGTCCTACGAGCAGTACTTC
d_call: .; v_call: TRBV7-9; j_call: TRBJ2-3; clone_size: few; cdr3_aa: CASSPKVREDTQYF; cdr3_nt: TGTGCCAGCAGCCCCAAGGTCCGGGAGGATACGCAGTATTTT
d_call: .; v_call: TRBV24-1; j_call: TRBJ2-1; clone_size: .; cdr3_aa: CATSDPDTYPHNEQFF; cdr3_nt: TGTGCCACCAGTGATCCTGACACCTACCCCCACAATGAGCAGTTCTTC
d_call: TRBD2; v_call: TRBV7-2; j_call: TRBJ2-1; clone_size: .; cdr3_aa: CASSLEVSGWYNEQFF; cdr3_nt: TGTGCCAGCAGCTTAGAGGTTAGCGGGTGGTACAATGAGCAGTTCTTC
d_call: TRBD1; v_call: TRBV6-5; j_call: TRBJ1-4; clone_size: .; cdr3_aa: CASSYQGAGEKLFF; cdr3_nt: TGTGCCAGCAGTTACCAGGGGGCGGGTGAAAAACTGTTTTTT
d_call: TRBD2; v_call: TRBV7-2; j_call: TRBJ2-1; clone_size: .; cdr3_aa: CASRKLASSYNEQFF; cdr3_nt: TGTGCCAGCAGGAAACTAGCGTCCTCCTACAATGAGCAGTTCTTC
d_call: .; v_call: TRBV6-5; j_call: TRBJ2-5; clone_size: .; cdr3_aa: CASSFGLGETQYF; cdr3_nt: TGTGCCAGCAGCTTCGGACTGGGGGAGACCCAGTACTTC
d_call: .; v_call: TRBV29-1; j_call: TRBJ2-1; clone_size: few; cdr3_aa: CSATTAGVRSNEQFF; cdr3_nt: TGCAGCGCCACCACGGCAGGGGTAAGAAGCAATGAGCAGTTCTTC
d_call: .; v_call: TRBV29-1; j_call: TRBJ1-2; clone_size: .; cdr3_aa: CSVEGRIGRPDYGYTF; cdr3_nt: TGCAGCGTTGAAGGTAGGATAGGCAGACCCGACTATGGCTACACCTTC
d_call: .; v_call: TRBV2; j_call: TRBJ1-1; clone_size: .; cdr3_aa: CASTVGHMNTEAFF; cdr3_nt: TGTGCCAGCACCGTGGGACACATGAACACTGAAGCTTTCTTT
d_call: .; v_call: TRBV12-3/TRBV12-4; j_call: TRBJ1-5; clone_size: .; cdr3_aa: CASSQGHQRPQHF; cdr3_nt: TGTGCCAGCAGCCAGGGACATCAACGGCCCCAGCATTTT
d_call: TRBD2; v_call: TRBV12-3/TRBV12-4; j_call: TRBJ2-1; clone_size: .; cdr3_aa: CASSLNAGGLNEQFF; cdr3_nt: TGTGCCAGCAGTTTAAACGCGGGAGGGCTCAATGAGCAGTTCTTC
d_call: .; v_call: TRBV10-3; j_call: TRBJ2-7; clone_size: .; cdr3_aa: CAIRQASNVYEQYF; cdr3_nt: TGTGCCATTAGACAGGCTAGCAATGTCTACGAGCAGTACTTC
d_call: TRBD2; v_call: TRBV7-3; j_call: TRBJ2-3; clone_size: once; cdr3_aa: CASSPRGGRESGTDTQYF; cdr3_nt: TGTGCCAGCAGCCCCCGCGGGGGGCGGGAGAGTGGCACAGATACGCAGTATTTT
d_call: TRBD2; v_call: TRBV7-3; j_call: TRBJ2-3; clone_size: .; cdr3_aa: CASSPSGAGRTDTQYF; cdr3_nt: TGTGCCAGCAGCCCAAGCGGGGCGGGACGCACAGATACGCAGTATTTT
d_call: .; v_call: TRBV12-3/TRBV12-4; j_call: TRBJ2-7; clone_size: few; cdr3_aa: CASSEEGAWDEQYF; cdr3_nt: TGTGCCAGCAGTGAGGAGGGGGCTTGGGACGAGCAGTACTTC
d_call: .; v_call: TRBV29-1; j_call: TRBJ2-5; clone_size: .; cdr3_aa: CSVEDGRQETQYF; cdr3_nt: TGCAGCGTTGAAGACGGGCGGCAAGAGACCCAGTACTTC
d_call: TRBD2; v_call: TRBV11-1; j_call: TRBJ2-3; clone_size: .; cdr3_aa: CASSLAWTSGHTQYF; cdr3_nt: TGTGCCAGCAGCTTAGCCTGGACTAGCGGGCATACGCAGTATTTT
d_call: .; v_call: TRBV4-1; j_call: TRBJ1-4; clone_size: .; cdr3_aa: CASSQPGEGNEKLFF; cdr3_nt: TGCGCCAGCAGCCAACCAGGGGAGGGCAATGAAAAACTGTTTTTT
d_call: .; v_call: TRBV20-1; j_call: TRBJ2-4; clone_size: .; cdr3_aa: CSAPRAELAKNIQYF; cdr3_nt: TGCAGTGCTCCCCGAGCGGAACTAGCCAAAAACATTCAGTACTTC
d_call: TRBD1; v_call: TRBV9; j_call: TRBJ2-1; clone_size: .; cdr3_aa: CASSVTGQGLPRPSNEQFF; cdr3_nt: TGTGCCAGCAGCGTAACGGGACAGGGGTTGCCCCGACCGTCCAATGAGCAGTTCTTC
d_call: .; v_call: TRBV9; j_call: TRBJ2-7; clone_size: .; cdr3_aa: CASSVGYNEQYF; cdr3_nt: TGTGCCAGCAGCGTAGGATACAATGAGCAGTACTTC
d_call: TRBD1; v_call: TRBV18; j_call: TRBJ2-7; clone_size: .; cdr3_aa: CASSRRDRGEQYF; cdr3_nt: TGTGCCAGCTCACGCCGGGACAGGGGCGAGCAGTACTTC
d_call: .; v_call: TRBV3-1; j_call: TRBJ1-2; clone_size: .; cdr3_aa: CASSQGEGYTF; cdr3_nt: TGTGCCAGCAGCCAAGGTGAGGGCTACACCTTC
d_call: TRBD1; v_call: TRBV7-6; j_call: TRBJ2-4; clone_size: few; cdr3_aa: CASSPGQGHIQYF; cdr3_nt: TGTGCCAGCAGCCCCGGACAGGGGCACATTCAGTACTTC
d_call: TRBD1; v_call: TRBV7-2; j_call: TRBJ2-7; clone_size: few; cdr3_aa: CASSLAGQGHEQYF; cdr3_nt: TGTGCCAGCAGCTTAGCGGGACAGGGCCACGAGCAGTACTTC
d_call: TRBD2; v_call: TRBV7-9; j_call: TRBJ2-7; clone_size: .; cdr3_aa: CASSPGTSGKNSYEQYF; cdr3_nt: TGTGCCAGCAGCCCCGGGACTAGCGGGAAGAACTCCTACGAGCAGTACTTC
d_call: .; v_call: TRBV14; j_call: TRBJ1-6; clone_size: .; cdr3_aa: CASSHRQALQSPLHF; cdr3_nt: TGTGCCAGCAGCCACCGACAGGCCCTACAGTCACCCCTCCACTTT
d_call: .; v_call: TRBV4-2; j_call: TRBJ2-1; clone_size: .; cdr3_aa: CASSQVGPLSSYNEQFF; cdr3_nt: TGTGCCAGCAGCCAAGTAGGCCCACTTAGCTCCTACAATGAGCAGTTCTTC
d_call: .; v_call: TRBV20-1; j_call: TRBJ2-7; clone_size: few; cdr3_aa: CSAPGTPSYEQYF; cdr3_nt: TGCAGTGCCCCCGGGACACCGTCCTACGAGCAGTACTTC
d_call: .; v_call: TRBV7-9; j_call: TRBJ2-7; clone_size: few; cdr3_aa: CASSYEPAYEQYF; cdr3_nt: TGTGCCAGCAGCTACGAACCAGCTTACGAGCAGTACTTC
d_call: TRBD2; v_call: TRBV28; j_call: TRBJ2-7; clone_size: .; cdr3_aa: CASSFSAGGLEQYF; cdr3_nt: TGTGCCAGCAGTTTCTCAGCGGGAGGACTCGAGCAGTACTTC
d_call: .; v_call: TRBV28; j_call: TRBJ1-1; clone_size: .; cdr3_aa: CASSHLLQYRVDTEAFF; cdr3_nt: TGTGCCAGCAGTCATCTTTTGCAGTACAGGGTGGACACTGAAGCTTTCTTT
d_call: .; v_call: TRBV5-1; j_call: TRBJ2-7; clone_size: .; cdr3_aa: CASSLGGGATLKQYF; cdr3_nt: TGCGCCAGCAGCTTGGGAGGAGGGGCGACCCTAAAGCAGTACTTC
d_call: TRBD2; v_call: TRBV10-3; j_call: TRBJ2-7; clone_size: .; cdr3_aa: CAISALGLAGSSYEQYF; cdr3_nt: TGTGCCATCAGTGCCTTGGGACTAGCGGGAAGCTCCTACGAGCAGTACTTC
d_call: TRBD1; v_call: TRBV28; j_call: TRBJ1-2; clone_size: few; cdr3_aa: CASSRQGARGYTF; cdr3_nt: TGTGCCAGCAGCCGACAGGGGGCACGAGGCTACACCTTC
d_call: .; v_call: TRBV6-5; j_call: TRBJ2-7; clone_size: few; cdr3_aa: CASSYSDYGEQYF; cdr3_nt: TGTGCCAGCAGTTACTCGGACTATGGGGAGCAGTACTTC
d_call: .; v_call: TRBV29-1; j_call: TRBJ2-1; clone_size: .; cdr3_aa: CSVEAGRVINEQFF; cdr3_nt: TGCAGCGTTGAAGCCGGTCGCGTAATCAATGAGCAGTTCTTC
d_call: TRBD2; v_call: TRBV3-1; j_call: TRBJ2-3; clone_size: .; cdr3_aa: CASSQEAGVRPDTQYF; cdr3_nt: TGTGCCAGCAGCCAAGAAGCGGGAGTCAGGCCAGATACGCAGTATTTT
d_call: TRBD1; v_call: TRBV7-2; j_call: TRBJ1-1; clone_size: .; cdr3_aa: CASSFLQGSTEAFF; cdr3_nt: TGTGCCAGCAGCTTTCTACAGGGGAGCACTGAAGCTTTCTTT
d_call: TRBD1; v_call: TRBV19; j_call: TRBJ2-5; clone_size: .; cdr3_aa: CATSSSRGQETQYF; cdr3_nt: TGTGCCACCTCCAGTTCCAGGGGGCAGGAGACCCAGTACTTC
d_call: .; v_call: TRBV15; j_call: TRBJ2-7; clone_size: .; cdr3_aa: CATSRDSFRDTTYEQYF; cdr3_nt: TGTGCCACCAGCAGAGATTCCTTCCGGGACACGACCTACGAGCAGTACTTC
d_call: TRBD1; v_call: TRBV7-9; j_call: TRBJ2-3; clone_size: once; cdr3_aa: CASSPADRGTDTQYF; cdr3_nt: TGTGCCAGCAGCCCCGCCGACAGGGGCACAGATACGCAGTATTTT
d_call: .; v_call: TRBV20-1; j_call: TRBJ1-5; clone_size: .; cdr3_aa: CSARGLGSNQPQHF; cdr3_nt: TGCAGTGCTAGGGGTCTAGGGAGCAATCAGCCCCAGCATTTT
d_call: .; v_call: TRBV5-1; j_call: TRBJ2-1; clone_size: .; cdr3_aa: CASSWSRGTSYEQFF; cdr3_nt: TGCGCCAGCAGCTGGAGCAGAGGGACAAGCTATGAGCAGTTCTTC
d_call: TRBD2; v_call: TRBV5-5; j_call: TRBJ2-1; clone_size: .; cdr3_aa: CASSLGFSWLAGVNSYNEQFF; cdr3_nt: TGTGCCAGCAGCTTGGGTTTTTCTTGGCTAGCGGGAGTTAACTCCTACAATGAGCAGTTCTTC
d_call: TRBD2; v_call: TRBV12-3/TRBV12-4; j_call: TRBJ2-3; clone_size: once; cdr3_aa: CASFKTSGSTDTQYF; cdr3_nt: TGTGCCAGCTTTAAGACTAGCGGCAGCACAGATACGCAGTATTTT
d_call: .; v_call: TRBV5-1; j_call: TRBJ2-7; clone_size: .; cdr3_aa: CASSLAGAAHEQYF; cdr3_nt: TGCGCCAGCAGCTTGGCGGGGGCAGCTCACGAGCAGTACTTC
d_call: .; v_call: TRBV4-2; j_call: TRBJ1-2; clone_size: .; cdr3_aa: CASSQFLGPAIRYTF; cdr3_nt: TGTGCCAGCAGCCAATTTCTCGGGCCTGCTATCCGCTACACCTTC